The clone carrying this TCR beta chain was recorded at least ten times. Time point given: newly diagnosed GD, antithyroid drugs for less than 3 months. Preparation of the TCR library used RNA extracted from PBMCs. This CDR3 is built from 16 residues. Germline V gene data show CDR1 as MGHRA and CDR2 as YSYEKL. The trim removed 3 bases at V and 4 bases at J, leaving 8 bases unmatched. The source of the sample is a study of regulatory T cells in long-lasting Graves disease. For TCR beta, libraries came from iRepertoire HTBI primers and Arm-PCR of CDR3 regions. TCRdb reprocessed the multiplex PCR reads via MiXCR and lists one record per CDR3 protein. Altogether hundreds of thousands of distinct CDR3 sequences are present, approximately 16% being singletons, with the ten largest covering 20% to 30%. These data also formed part of another study, on T cells in Graves' hyperthyroidism and ophthalmopathy.

The sample was peripheral blood mononuclear cells (PBMCs), taken at new diagnosis, from a patient treated with antithyroid drugs. The rearrangement uses TRBV4-1 and TRBJ1-1; 10 bases are a match to TRBD1. The TCR comes from a woman aged 40 to 65 with Graves disease. This CDR3 reads CASSQGDRGLATEAFF. CDR3 nucleotides: TGCGCCAGCAGCCAGGGGGACAGGGGACTAGCCACTGAAGCTTTCTTT.